The table lists the clone carrying this T cell receptor beta chain with a few counts. These data belong to a study of CD8+CD57+ T cells in acquired aplastic anemia. Study details: Average DNA yield from sorted CD4+ and CD8+ cells was approximately 3 ug.

It was patients with CD8+CD57+ cell expansion by flow cytometry who were chosen for sequencing. Patients, without exception, had severe acquired aplastic anemia. Both TCR beta VDJ combination and CDR3 sequence profiling were carried out. Genomic DNA was the template for this profiling. TCRdb re-analysed the reads in MiXCR, keeping a single row per CDR3 protein. The sample records around 430,000 distinct CDR3 sequences, roughly 34% being singletons. This TCR derives from a human donor with aplastic anemia. The specimen was sorted CD4+, CD8+, or CD8+CD57+ T cells (not recorded which) from PBMCs.

The DNA for the CDR3 is TGCAGTGCTAGAGACCAATTCGGGGCAGGGCCAGATACGCAGTATTTT. Protein product: CSARDQFGAGPDTQYF. This chain uses TRBV20-1 with TRBJ2-3; D may be TRBD1 or TRBD2 (5 bases each). Trimming removed 0 bases from V and 4 bases from J, with 17 bases in between. The CDR3 has 16 amino acids. CDR1 DFQATT and CDR2 SNEGSKA come from the germline V gene (reference sequence).